A single T cell receptor (beta chain) is shown here with its context. This specimen belongs to a study of control samples from healthy donors and cancer patients. The V end lost 3 bases, the J end lost 0 bases, and 14 bases lay between the germline ends. The CDR3 consists of 16 residues. Germline V lookup: CDR1 SGDLS, CDR2 YYNGEE. Sequencing used immunoSEQ multiplex PCR; TCRdb keeps in-frame clones, though not all of them. The data contain fewer than 200,000 clones, approximately 94% of them seen just once; the ten biggest clones take up approximately 14%. The source material was PBMCs. This chain uses TRBV9 with TRBJ2-3; D is undetermined. The TCR comes from a man between 60 and 70 years old with colorectal cancer. In nucleotides, the CDR3 is TGTGCCAGCAGCGCCCGATCTAGGGCTAGCACAGATACGCAGTATTTT. It specifies CASSARSRASTDTQYF.